This T cell receptor (beta chain) derives from a study of T cells expressing NK-cell markers. The CDR3 covers 12 residues. TCRdb reprocessed the 5' RACE reads; each CDR3 protein has one entry and no DNA is given. Here the sample table reports over 100,000 distinct CDR3 sequences. This receptor was identified in a woman aged 18 to 75 in good health. The V call is TRBV21-1, the J call TRBJ2-5; the D call from TCRdb, TRBD2, cannot be confirmed without DNA. TRBV21-1 is listed as a pseudogene. The sample consisted of blood T cells: a sorted CD56 or NKG2C T cell subset, CD4+ or CD8+ T cells, or bulk PBMC T cells (not recorded which). Here the CDR3 reads CASSWGRATQYF.